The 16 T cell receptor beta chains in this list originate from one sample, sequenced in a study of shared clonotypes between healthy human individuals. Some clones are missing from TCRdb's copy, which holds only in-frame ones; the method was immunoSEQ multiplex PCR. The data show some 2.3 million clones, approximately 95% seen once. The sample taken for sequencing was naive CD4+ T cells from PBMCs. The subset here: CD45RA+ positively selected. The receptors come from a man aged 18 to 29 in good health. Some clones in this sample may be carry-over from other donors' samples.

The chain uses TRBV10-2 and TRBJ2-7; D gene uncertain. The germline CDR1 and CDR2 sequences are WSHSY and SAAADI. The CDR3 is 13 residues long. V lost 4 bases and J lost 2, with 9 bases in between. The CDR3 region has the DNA TGCGCCAGCAGTGGAGACTCAGCCTACGAGCAGTACTTC. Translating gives CASSGDSAYEQYF.

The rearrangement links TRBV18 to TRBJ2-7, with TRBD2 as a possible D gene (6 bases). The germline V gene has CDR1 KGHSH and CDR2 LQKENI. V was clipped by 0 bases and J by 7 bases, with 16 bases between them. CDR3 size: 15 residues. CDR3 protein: CASSPPPGRFKEQYF. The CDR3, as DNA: TGTGCCAGCTCACCACCCCCGGGGAGGTTTAAGGAGCAGTACTTC.

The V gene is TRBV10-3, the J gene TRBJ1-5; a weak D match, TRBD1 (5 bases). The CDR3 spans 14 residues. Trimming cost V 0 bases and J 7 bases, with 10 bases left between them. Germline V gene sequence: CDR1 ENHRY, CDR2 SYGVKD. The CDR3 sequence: CAISESSGFQPQHF. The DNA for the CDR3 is TGTGCCATCAGTGAGTCATCAGGGTTCCAGCCCCAGCATTTT.

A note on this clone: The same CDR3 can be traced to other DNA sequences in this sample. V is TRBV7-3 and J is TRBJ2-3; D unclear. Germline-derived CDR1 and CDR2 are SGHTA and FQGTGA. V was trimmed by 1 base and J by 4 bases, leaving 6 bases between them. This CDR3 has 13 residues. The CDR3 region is CASSLNRADTQYF. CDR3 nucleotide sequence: TGTGCCAGCAGCTTAAATAGGGCAGATACGCAGTATTTT.

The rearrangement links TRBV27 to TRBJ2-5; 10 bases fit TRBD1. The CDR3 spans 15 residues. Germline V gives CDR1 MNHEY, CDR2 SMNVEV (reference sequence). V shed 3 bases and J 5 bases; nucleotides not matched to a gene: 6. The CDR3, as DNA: TGTGCCAGCAGTTTCACGACAGGGGGCAGGGAGACCCAGTACTTC. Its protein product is CASSFTTGGRETQYF.

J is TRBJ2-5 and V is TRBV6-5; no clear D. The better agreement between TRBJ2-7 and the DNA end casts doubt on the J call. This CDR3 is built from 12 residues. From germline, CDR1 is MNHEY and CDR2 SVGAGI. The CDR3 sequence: CASSKLSYEQYF. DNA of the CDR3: TGTGCCAGCAGTAAACTCTCCTACGAGCAGTACTTC.

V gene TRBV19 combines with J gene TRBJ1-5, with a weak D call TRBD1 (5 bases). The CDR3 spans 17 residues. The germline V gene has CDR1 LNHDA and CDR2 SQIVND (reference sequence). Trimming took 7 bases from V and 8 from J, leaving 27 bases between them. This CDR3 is CASTPMVGDPGLEPQHF. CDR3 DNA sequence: TGTGCCAGTACTCCGATGGTCGGGGACCCCGGGCTAGAGCCCCAGCATTTT.

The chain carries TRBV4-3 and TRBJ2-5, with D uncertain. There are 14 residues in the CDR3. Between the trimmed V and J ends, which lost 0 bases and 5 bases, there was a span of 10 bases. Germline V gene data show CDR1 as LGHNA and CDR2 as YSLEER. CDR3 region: CASSQDWRMETQYF. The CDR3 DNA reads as TGCGCCAGCAGCCAAGACTGGCGGATGGAGACCCAGTACTTC.

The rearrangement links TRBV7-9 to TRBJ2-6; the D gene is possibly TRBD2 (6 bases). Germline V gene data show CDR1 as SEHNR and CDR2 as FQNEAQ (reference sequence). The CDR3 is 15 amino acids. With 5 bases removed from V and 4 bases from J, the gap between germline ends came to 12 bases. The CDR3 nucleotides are TGTGCCAGCAGCCAGGGAGGATCCGGGGCCAACGTCCTGACTTTC. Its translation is CASSQGGSGANVLTF.

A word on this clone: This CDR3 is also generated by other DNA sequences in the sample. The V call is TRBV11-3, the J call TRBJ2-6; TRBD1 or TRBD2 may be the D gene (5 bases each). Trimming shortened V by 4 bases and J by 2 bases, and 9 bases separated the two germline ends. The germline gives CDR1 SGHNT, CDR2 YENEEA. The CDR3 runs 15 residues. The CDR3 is CASSSGGAGANVLTF. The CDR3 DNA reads TGTGCCAGCAGCTCTGGGGGTGCTGGGGCCAACGTCCTGACTTTC.

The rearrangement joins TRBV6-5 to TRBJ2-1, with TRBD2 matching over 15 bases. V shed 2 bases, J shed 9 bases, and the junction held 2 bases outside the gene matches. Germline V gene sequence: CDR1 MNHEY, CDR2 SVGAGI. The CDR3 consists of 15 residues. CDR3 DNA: TGTGCCAGCAGTTACGAGGGACTAGCGGGAGGTGAGCAGTTCTTC. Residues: CASSYEGLAGGEQFF.

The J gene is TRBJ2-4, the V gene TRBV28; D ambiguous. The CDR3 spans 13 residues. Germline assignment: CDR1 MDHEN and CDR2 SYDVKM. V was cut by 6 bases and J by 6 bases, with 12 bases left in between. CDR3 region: CASRLPDGNIQYF. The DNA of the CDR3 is TGTGCCAGCAGGTTGCCGGACGGAAACATTCAGTACTTC.

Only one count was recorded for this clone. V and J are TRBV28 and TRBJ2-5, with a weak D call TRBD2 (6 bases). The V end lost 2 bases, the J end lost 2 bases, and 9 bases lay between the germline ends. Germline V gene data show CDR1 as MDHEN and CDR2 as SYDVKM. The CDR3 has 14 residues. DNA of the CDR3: TGTGCCAGCAGTTTACTAGCGACACAAGAGACCCAGTACTTC. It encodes CASSLLATQETQYF. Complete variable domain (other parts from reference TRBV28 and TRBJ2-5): DVKVTQSSRYLVKRTGEKVFLECVQDMDHENMFWYRQDPGLGLRLIYFSYDVKMKEKGDIPEGYSVSREKKERFSLILESASTNQTSMYLCASSLLATQETQYFGPGTRLLVL.

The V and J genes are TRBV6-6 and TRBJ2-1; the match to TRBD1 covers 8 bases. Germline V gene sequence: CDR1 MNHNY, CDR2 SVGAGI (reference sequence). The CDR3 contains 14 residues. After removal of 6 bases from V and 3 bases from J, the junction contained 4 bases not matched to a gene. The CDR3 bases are TGTGCCAGCAGAGGGACAGGTAACTACAATGAGCAGTTCTTC. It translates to CASRGTGNYNEQFF.

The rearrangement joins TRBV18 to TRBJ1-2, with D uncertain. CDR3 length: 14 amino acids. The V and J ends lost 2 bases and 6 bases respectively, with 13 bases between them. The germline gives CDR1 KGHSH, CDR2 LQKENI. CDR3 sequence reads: CASSPNSAGHGYTF. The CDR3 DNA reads TGTGCCAGCTCACCAAACTCGGCGGGTCATGGCTACACCTTC.

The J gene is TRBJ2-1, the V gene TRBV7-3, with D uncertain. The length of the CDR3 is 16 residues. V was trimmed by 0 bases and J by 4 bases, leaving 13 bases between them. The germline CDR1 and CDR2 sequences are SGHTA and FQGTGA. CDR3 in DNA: TGTGCCAGCAGCTTAACGTGGACGGAGCCTTACAATGAGCAGTTCTTC. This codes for CASSLTWTEPYNEQFF.